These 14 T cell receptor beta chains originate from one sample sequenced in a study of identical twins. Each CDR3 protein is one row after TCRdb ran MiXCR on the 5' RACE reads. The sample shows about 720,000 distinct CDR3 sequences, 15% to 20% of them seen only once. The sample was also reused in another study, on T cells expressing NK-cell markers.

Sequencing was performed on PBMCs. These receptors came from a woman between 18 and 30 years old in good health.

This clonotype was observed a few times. This CDR3 reads CASSASSGGPHEQYF. The CDR3 DNA follows: TGTGCCAGCAGTGCCTCGAGCGGGGGTCCGCACGAGCAGTACTTC. The chain couples TRBV2 to TRBJ2-7; 8 bases agree with TRBD2. J lost 5 bases, V lost 4 bases, and 10 bases had no gene match. Germline V gene sequence: CDR1 SNHLY, CDR2 FYNNEI. This CDR3 is built from 15 residues.

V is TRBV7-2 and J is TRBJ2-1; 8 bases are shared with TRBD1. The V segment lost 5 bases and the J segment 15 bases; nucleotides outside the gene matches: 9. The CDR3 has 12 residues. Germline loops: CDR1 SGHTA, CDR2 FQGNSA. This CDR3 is CASSPRDRFPFF. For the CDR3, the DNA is TGTGCCAGCAGCCCCCGGGACAGGTTCCCGTTCTTC.

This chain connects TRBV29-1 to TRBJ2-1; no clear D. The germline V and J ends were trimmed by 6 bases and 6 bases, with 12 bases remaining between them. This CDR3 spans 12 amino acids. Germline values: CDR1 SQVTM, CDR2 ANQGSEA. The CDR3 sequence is CSVVRSPNEQFF. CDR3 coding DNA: TGCAGCGTGGTTAGGTCACCCAATGAGCAGTTCTTC.

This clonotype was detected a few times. CDR3 sequence reads: CSAPRRGNTEAFF. DNA for the CDR3: TGCAGTGCCCCCCGGAGGGGGAACACTGAAGCTTTCTTT. This sequence joins TRBV20-1 and TRBJ1-1; perhaps TRBD1 as D (5 bases). V dropped 6 bases and J dropped 1 base, with 12 bases sitting between them. CDR3 length equals 13 residues. Germline CDR1 DFQATT, CDR2 SNEGSKA (reference sequence).

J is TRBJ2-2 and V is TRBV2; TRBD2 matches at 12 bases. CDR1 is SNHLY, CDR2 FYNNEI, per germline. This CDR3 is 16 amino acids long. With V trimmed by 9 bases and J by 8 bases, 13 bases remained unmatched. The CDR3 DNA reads TGTGCCAGAAAGACTAGCGGGGGACCTCGTGGAGGGGAGCTGTTTTTT. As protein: CARKTSGGPRGGELFF.

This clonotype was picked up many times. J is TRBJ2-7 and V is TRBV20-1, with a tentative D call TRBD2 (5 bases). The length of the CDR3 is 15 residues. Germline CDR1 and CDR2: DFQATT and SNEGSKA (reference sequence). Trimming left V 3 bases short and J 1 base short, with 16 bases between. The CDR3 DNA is TGCAGTGCTAGGCGCAGCGGAGGAGTTTCCTACGAGCAGTACTTC. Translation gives CSARRSGGVSYEQYF.

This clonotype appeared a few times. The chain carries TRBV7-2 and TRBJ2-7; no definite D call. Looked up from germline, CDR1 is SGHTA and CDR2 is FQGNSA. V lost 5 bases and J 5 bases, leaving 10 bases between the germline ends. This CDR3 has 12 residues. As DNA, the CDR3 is TGTGCCAGCAGCCCCATCGCCAACGAGCAGTACTTC. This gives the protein CASSPIANEQYF.

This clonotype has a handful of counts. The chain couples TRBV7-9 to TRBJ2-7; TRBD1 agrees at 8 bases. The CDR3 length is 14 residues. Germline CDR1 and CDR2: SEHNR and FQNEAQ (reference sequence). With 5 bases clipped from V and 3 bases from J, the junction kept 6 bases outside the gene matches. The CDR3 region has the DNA TGTGCCAGCAGCGCGCAGGGGGCACTCTACGAGCAGTACTTC. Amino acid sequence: CASSAQGALYEQYF. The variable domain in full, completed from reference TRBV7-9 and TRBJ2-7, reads DTGVSQNPRHKITKRGQNVTFRCDPISEHNRLYWYRQTLGQGPEFLTYFQNEAQLEKSRLLSDRFSAERPKGSFSTLEIQRTEQGDSAMYLCASSAQGALYEQYFGPGTRLTVT.

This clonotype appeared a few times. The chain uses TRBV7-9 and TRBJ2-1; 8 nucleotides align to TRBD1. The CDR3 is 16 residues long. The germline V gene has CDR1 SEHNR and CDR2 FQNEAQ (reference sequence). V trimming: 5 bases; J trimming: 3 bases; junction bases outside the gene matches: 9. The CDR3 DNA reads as TGTGCCAGCAGCCCTAAGCGGACAGGGCTCTACAATGAGCAGTTCTTC. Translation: CASSPKRTGLYNEQFF.

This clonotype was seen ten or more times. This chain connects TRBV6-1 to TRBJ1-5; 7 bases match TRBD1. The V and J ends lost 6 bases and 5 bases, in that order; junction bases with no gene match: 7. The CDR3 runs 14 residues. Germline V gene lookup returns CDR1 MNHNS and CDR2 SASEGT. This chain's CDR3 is CASSKQGRDQPQHF. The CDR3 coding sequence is TGTGCCAGCAGCAAACAGGGGAGAGATCAGCCCCAGCATTTT.

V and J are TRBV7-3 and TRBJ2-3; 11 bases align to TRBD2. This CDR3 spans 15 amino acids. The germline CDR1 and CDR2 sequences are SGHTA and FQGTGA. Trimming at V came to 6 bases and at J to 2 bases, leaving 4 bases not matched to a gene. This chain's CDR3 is CASSSSGGNTDTQYF. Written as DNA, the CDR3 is TGTGCCAGCAGTTCTAGCGGGGGGAACACAGATACGCAGTATTTT.

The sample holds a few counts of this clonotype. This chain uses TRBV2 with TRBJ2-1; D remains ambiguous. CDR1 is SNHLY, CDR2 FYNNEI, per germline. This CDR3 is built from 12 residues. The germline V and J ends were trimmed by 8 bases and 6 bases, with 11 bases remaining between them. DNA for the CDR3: TGTGCCAGCGAAGGGTTGCTCAATGAGCAGTTCTTC. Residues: CASEGLLNEQFF.

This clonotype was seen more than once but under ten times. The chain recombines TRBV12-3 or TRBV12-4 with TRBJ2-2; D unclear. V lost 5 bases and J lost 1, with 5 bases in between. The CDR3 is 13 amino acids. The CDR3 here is CASSERNTGELFF. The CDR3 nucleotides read TGTGCCAGCAGTGAGAGGAACACCGGGGAGCTGTTTTTT.

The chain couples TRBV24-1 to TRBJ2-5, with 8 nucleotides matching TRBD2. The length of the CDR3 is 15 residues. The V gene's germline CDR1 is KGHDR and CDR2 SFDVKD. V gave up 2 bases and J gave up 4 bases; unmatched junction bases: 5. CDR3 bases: TGTGCCACCAGTGATTACGCGGGAGGAGTAGAGACCCAGTACTTC. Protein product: CATSDYAGGVETQYF.